The 31 T cell receptor beta chains given below trace back to one sample, sequenced in a study of shared clonotypes between healthy human individuals. Assay: immunoSEQ multiplex PCR; the TCRdb copy retains only in-frame clones and omits some. The sample holds 1.6 million or so clones, 98% seen once. Sequencing was performed on naive CD4+ T cells sorted from blood. Subset reported: CD45RA+ positively selected. The receptor source for this set is a man between 25 and 39 years old in good health.

The chain has TRBV28 and TRBJ2-5; D is possibly TRBD2 (5 bases). CDR1 and CDR2 from the germline V gene are MDHEN and SYDVKM. V shed 10 bases and J shed 1 base, with 19 bases lying between them. This CDR3 has 15 residues. The CDR3: CATTSRGAVQETQYF. DNA for the CDR3: TGTGCCACTACCTCCCGAGGAGCGGTCCAAGAGACCCAGTACTTC.

The rearrangement uses TRBV6-5 and TRBJ1-2; TRBD1 is a possible D gene (5 bases). The CDR3 covers 14 residues. Per germline, CDR1 MNHEY and CDR2 SVGAGI. Trimming took off 0 bases at V and 5 bases at J, with 10 bases between the two ends. The CDR3 DNA reads as TGTGCCAGCAGTTACTCGCAGGGCCAGTATGGCTACACCTTC. This encodes CASSYSQGQYGYTF.

The chain carries TRBV5-1 and TRBJ1-1, with D perhaps matching TRBD1 (6 bases). The CDR3 runs 15 residues. V was trimmed by 8 bases and J by 3 bases, leaving 20 bases between them. In germline, CDR1 is SGHRS, CDR2 YFSETQ. CDR3 in DNA: TGCGCCAGTGGTGTAGGGGGATTAGGGGACACTGAAGCTTTCTTT. Protein product: CASGVGGLGDTEAFF.

The CDR3 nucleotides are TGTGCCAGCAGCTTAGGGACGGCCAAAAACATTCAGTACTTC. This translates into CASSLGTAKNIQYF. The chain is built from TRBV7-9 and TRBJ2-4; D is unresolved. The CDR3 runs 14 residues. Germline V gene lookup returns CDR1 SEHNR and CDR2 FQNEAQ (reference sequence). With 1 base removed from V and 1 base from J, the gap between germline ends came to 5 bases.

The chain links TRBV5-6 to TRBJ2-6, with no clear D. Germline V CDR1 and CDR2: SGHDT, YYEEEE. CDR3 size: 16 residues. V lost 2 bases and J 1 base, leaving 10 bases between the germline ends. The CDR3 sequence is CASSFPGPSGANVLTF. DNA for the CDR3: TGTGCCAGCAGCTTCCCCGGGCCGTCTGGGGCCAACGTCCTGACTTTC. The variable domain in full, with the rest retrieved from reference TRBV5-6 and TRBJ2-6, is DAGVTQSPTHLIKTRGQQVTLRCSPKSGHDTVSWYQQALGQGPQFIFQYYEEEERQRGNFPDRFSGHQFPNYSSELNVNALLLGDSALYLCASSFPGPSGANVLTFGAGSRLTVL.

V usage is TRBV5-1 and J usage is TRBJ2-2; D is ambiguous. Deletions cut 4 bases from V and 4 bases from J, with 11 bases between. The CDR3 length is 14 residues. Per germline, CDR1 SGHRS and CDR2 YFSETQ. CDR3 nucleotide sequence: TGCGCCAGCAGCGATCAGCCGGGCACCGGGGAGCTGTTTTTT. It specifies CASSDQPGTGELFF. Full variable domain (outside the CDR3, taken from reference TRBV5-1 and TRBJ2-2): KAGVTQTPRYLIKTRGQQVTLSCSPISGHRSVSWYQQTPGQGLQFLFEYFSETQRNKGNFPGRFSGRQFSNSRSEMNVSTLELGDSALYLCASSDQPGTGELFFGEGSRLTVL.

This chain connects TRBV5-1 to TRBJ2-2; 10 positions match TRBD2. J gave up 6 bases and V 4 bases, and 15 bases lay outside the gene matches. Germline V gene data show CDR1 as SGHRS and CDR2 as YFSETQ. The CDR3 has 18 amino acids. The CDR3 loop is CASSVSPVGSGGSGELFF. The CDR3 nucleotides read TGCGCCAGCAGCGTCTCCCCAGTCGGTAGCGGGGGGTCCGGGGAGCTGTTTTTT.

The J gene is TRBJ2-7, the V gene TRBV5-6, with D possibly TRBD2 on 5 matching bases. The CDR3 runs 16 residues. Trimming removed 6 bases from V and 0 bases from J, with 19 bases in between. The V gene's germline CDR1 is SGHDT and CDR2 YYEEEE. CDR3 region: CASNPFSGPSSYEQYF. The CDR3, as DNA: TGTGCCAGCAACCCCTTCAGCGGTCCTTCCTCCTACGAGCAGTACTTC.

The chain combines TRBV5-1 with TRBJ2-1; 10 bases are a match to TRBD2. CDR3 length: 15 amino acids. With 4 bases clipped from V and 3 bases from J, the junction kept 4 bases outside the gene matches. CDR1 is SGHRS, CDR2 YFSETQ, per germline. The CDR3 DNA follows: TGCGCCAGCAGCAAACGGACTAGCGGCTACAATGAGCAGTTCTTC. This translates into CASSKRTSGYNEQFF.

This chain uses TRBV7-9 with TRBJ2-7; 10 bases fit TRBD2. Germline CDR1 SEHNR, CDR2 FQNEAQ (reference sequence). J gave up 6 bases and V 5 bases, and 10 bases lay outside the gene matches. There are 15 residues in the CDR3. CDR3 residues: CASSPTPLAGVEQYF. The CDR3 DNA sequence: TGTGCCAGCAGCCCAACCCCCCTAGCGGGAGTCGAGCAGTACTTC.

The chain employs TRBV11-2 and TRBJ1-1, with 7 bases lining up with TRBD1. Germline values: CDR1 SGHAT, CDR2 FQNNGV. The CDR3 is 16 residues long. The ends lost 4 bases at V and 3 bases at J; junction bases unmatched: 11. CDR3 nucleotides: TGTGCCAGCAGCTCGACAGGGTCTCCTTTAGACACTGAAGCTTTCTTT. It codes for CASSSTGSPLDTEAFF.

This clone was observed a single time. This chain uses TRBV16 with TRBJ2-7, with D unclear. V lost 4 bases, J lost 2 bases, and 9 bases lay in between. In germline, CDR1 is KGHSY, CDR2 FQNENV. The length of the CDR3 is 13 residues. The CDR3 loop reads CASSPVPAYEQYF. In DNA form, the CDR3 reads TGTGCCAGCAGCCCTGTACCTGCCTACGAGCAGTACTTC. The full variable domain, its missing parts supplied by reference TRBV16 and TRBJ2-7, is GEEVAQTPKHLVRGEGQKAKLYCAPIKGHSYVFWYQQVLKNEFKFLISFQNENVFDETGMPKERFSAKCLPNSPCSLEIQATKLEDSAVYFCASSPVPAYEQYFGPGTRLTVT.

J is TRBJ1-5 and V is TRBV6-1, with a tentative D call TRBD1 (5 bases). The CDR3 runs 16 residues. V lost 0 bases to trimming and J lost 1 base, with 10 bases between them. Looked up from germline, CDR1 is MNHNS and CDR2 is SASEGT. The chain's CDR3 is CASSEASGLSNQPQHF. Written as DNA, the CDR3 is TGTGCCAGCAGTGAAGCATCGGGACTAAGCAATCAGCCCCAGCATTTT.

This chain links TRBV30 with TRBJ2-6; D ambiguous. There are 12 residues in the CDR3. V lost 6 bases, J lost 0 bases, and 3 bases lay in between. Germline CDR1 is GTSNPN and CDR2 is SVGIG (reference sequence). CDR3 in DNA: TGTGCCTGTCTCTCTGGGGCCAACGTCCTGACTTTC. Translating it yields CACLSGANVLTF.

The chain uses TRBV29-1 and TRBJ2-7; D remains unclear. Germline V gene lookup returns CDR1 SQVTM and CDR2 ANQGSEA. V lost 4 bases to trimming and J lost 10 bases, with 23 bases between them. The CDR3 consists of 14 residues. CDR3 sequence reads: CSVVEAVPSTKQYF. CDR3 nucleotides: TGCAGCGTTGTTGAGGCGGTACCCTCTACGAAACAGTACTTC.

The chain uses TRBV28 and TRBJ1-4; D remains unclear. Germline V gene data show CDR1 as MDHEN and CDR2 as SYDVKM. This CDR3 has 12 residues. Trimming left V 11 bases short and J 1 base short, with 8 bases between. In DNA, the CDR3 is TGTGCCCCTGACCAAACTAATGAAAAACTGTTTTTT. Translation: CAPDQTNEKLFF.

DNA of the CDR3: TGCGCCAGCAGCTTGGAATATGGAAACAATGAGCAGTTCTTC. Translation gives CASSLEYGNNEQFF. This chain uses TRBV5-1 with TRBJ2-1, with D unclear. Trimming removed 0 bases from V and 5 bases from J, with 9 bases in between. The germline V gene has CDR1 SGHRS and CDR2 YFSETQ. The CDR3 has 14 residues.

The chain employs TRBV5-6 and TRBJ2-2; 9 bases are a match to TRBD1. The CDR3 has 16 residues. Germline V gives CDR1 SGHDT, CDR2 YYEEEE. Trimming at V came to 4 bases and at J to 1 base, leaving 5 bases not matched to a gene. This CDR3 reads CASSNKGQGNTGELFF. Here the CDR3 DNA reads TGTGCCAGCAGCAACAAGGGACAGGGGAACACCGGGGAGCTGTTTTTT. Full variable domain (remainder filled in from reference TRBV5-6 and TRBJ2-2): DAGVTQSPTHLIKTRGQQVTLRCSPKSGHDTVSWYQQALGQGPQFIFQYYEEEERQRGNFPDRFSGHQFPNYSSELNVNALLLGDSALYLCASSNKGQGNTGELFFGEGSRLTVL.

This chain uses TRBV28 with TRBJ2-3, with TRBD1 as a possible D gene (6 bases). The CDR3 length is 15 residues. Trimming stripped 6 bases from V and 3 bases from J, with 16 bases between. In germline, CDR1 is MDHEN, CDR2 SYDVKM. The CDR3 reads CASRYIQGSTDTQYF. CDR3 bases: TGTGCCAGCAGGTATATACAGGGTTCTACAGATACGCAGTATTTT.

The chain couples TRBV7-9 to TRBJ2-1; TRBD2 matches 9 bases. CDR3 length equals 16 residues. CDR1 and CDR2 (germline): SEHNR, FQNEAQ (reference sequence). Trimming cost V 3 bases and J 1 base; bases outside gene matches: 4. The CDR3 DNA is TGTGCCAGCAGCTTCCTAGCGGGAACATCCTACAATGAGCAGTTCTTC. It translates to CASSFLAGTSYNEQFF. Full variable domain (missing parts from reference TRBV7-9 and TRBJ2-1): DTGVSQNPRHKITKRGQNVTFRCDPISEHNRLYWYRQTLGQGPEFLTYFQNEAQLEKSRLLSDRFSAERPKGSFSTLEIQRTEQGDSAMYLCASSFLAGTSYNEQFFGPGTRLTVL.

Remarks on this clone: The sample carries other DNA sequences with the same CDR3. The chain is built from TRBV5-1 and TRBJ1-1; 7 nucleotides agree with TRBD1. The CDR3 totals 13 residues. Germline CDR1 and CDR2: SGHRS and YFSETQ. After removal of 1 base from V and 3 bases from J, the junction contained 0 bases not matched to a gene. CDR3 region: CASSLTGDTEAFF. CDR3 DNA: TGCGCCAGCAGCTTGACAGGGGACACTGAAGCTTTCTTT.

The chain has TRBV7-2 and TRBJ2-7, with D uncertain. The V gene lost 3 bases and the J gene lost 0 bases, with 9 bases spanning the gap. In germline, CDR1 is SGHTA, CDR2 FQGNSA. CDR3 length equals 14 residues. In DNA form, the CDR3 reads TGTGCCAGCAGCTTCGGGCGGACCTCCTACGAGCAGTACTTC. This gives the protein CASSFGRTSYEQYF.

The table lists this clone with a count of one. Relative to the germline gene, one junction end is altered; a read error may explain this. The chain joins TRBV7-9 to TRBJ2-1; 8 bases align to TRBD2. The germline V gene encodes CDR1 SEHNR and CDR2 FQNEAQ (reference sequence). There are 13 residues in the CDR3. The CDR3 reads CASSLARGTSWIF. Written as DNA, the CDR3 is TGTGCCAGCAGCTTAGCGCGGGGGACTAGTTGGATCTTC.

J is TRBJ2-5 and V is TRBV18, with no clear D. Germline CDR1 reads KGHSH; CDR2 reads LQKENI. The CDR3 consists of 14 residues. The germline V and J ends were trimmed by 0 bases and 5 bases, with 10 bases remaining between them. As DNA, the CDR3 is TGTGCCAGCTCACCACCATCCGTTTCGGAGACCCAGTACTTC. It is translated as CASSPPSVSETQYF.

The V gene is TRBV5-4, the J gene TRBJ2-7; D unresolved. This CDR3 contains 14 residues. Trimming cost V 4 bases and J 0 bases, with 11 bases left between them. The V gene's germline CDR1 is SGHNT and CDR2 YYREEE (reference sequence). CDR3 protein: CASSPPDGSYEQYF. DNA of the CDR3: TGTGCCAGCAGCCCACCCGACGGCTCCTACGAGCAGTACTTC.

This clone occurred once. V usage is TRBV2 and J usage is TRBJ2-2; 7 positions agree with TRBD2. Germline V lookup: CDR1 SNHLY, CDR2 FYNNEI. This CDR3 spans 15 amino acids. The trim removed 3 bases at V and 1 base at J, leaving 2 bases unmatched. The CDR3 DNA reads TGTGCCAGCAGTGAGATAGCGGGGAACACCGGGGAGCTGTTTTTT. Translation: CASSEIAGNTGELFF.

The rearrangement joins TRBV18 to TRBJ1-2, with unresolved D. The V and J ends lost 3 bases and 4 bases respectively, with 33 bases between them. The CDR3 spans 21 residues. CDR1 KGHSH and CDR2 LQKENI come from the germline V gene. As DNA, the CDR3 is TGTGCCAGCTCACCCGGAGTCATCGAGGAACCGAGACACCAAAAAGCCTATGGCTACACCTTC. Translation: CASSPGVIEEPRHQKAYGYTF.

The V and J genes are TRBV5-4 and TRBJ2-2; 7 bases line up with TRBD1. CDR3 length: 16 residues. The V gene's germline CDR1 is SGHNT and CDR2 YYREEE (reference sequence). V shed 1 base and J 5 bases; nucleotides not matched to a gene: 8. The CDR3 nucleotides read TGTGCCAGCAGCTTGAGGTGGACAGGCTCGACCGGGGAGCTGTTTTTT. Encoded protein: CASSLRWTGSTGELFF.

In DNA form, the CDR3 reads TGCGCCAGCAGCTTGGAAGGACAGGGGATTGATGGCTACACCTTC. This sequence encodes CASSLEGQGIDGYTF. The gene calls are TRBV5-1 and TRBJ1-2, with TRBD1 matching over 9 bases. The V and J ends lost 0 bases and 6 bases, in that order; junction bases with no gene match: 6. The CDR3 consists of 15 residues. CDR1 and CDR2 from the germline V gene are SGHRS and YFSETQ.

The V call is TRBV12-5, the J call TRBJ2-3; 7 positions agree with TRBD2. Germline CDR1 reads LGHNT; CDR2 reads FRNRAP. CDR3 length equals 15 residues. The V and J ends lost 3 bases and 2 bases, in that order; junction bases with no gene match: 5. The CDR3 DNA reads TGTGCTAGTGGTTTTGTGGGAGGGCCCACAGATACGCAGTATTTT. Residues: CASGFVGGPTDTQYF.

The rearrangement uses TRBV19 and TRBJ2-3; D is uncertain. Germline assignment: CDR1 LNHDA and CDR2 SQIVND (reference sequence). V was shortened by 4 bases and J by 6 bases, with 14 bases between the two germline ends. The CDR3 spans 14 residues. The CDR3 is CASSTDGSPDTQYF. The CDR3 bases are TGTGCCAGTAGTACCGACGGGTCGCCCGATACGCAGTATTTT.